This T cell receptor (beta chain) emerged from a study of T cell changes during pregnancy in multiple sclerosis. This clone showed up just once. This table comes from immunoSEQ multiplex PCR, and its TCRdb copy is limited to in-frame clones, with some not included. This sample has approximately 65,000 clones; over 80% occur once, and the top ten carry approximately 2.8%. Germline-derived CDR1 and CDR2 are SGHRS and YFSETQ. The CDR3 runs to 19 residues. The V and J ends lost 7 bases and 2 bases, in that order; junction bases with no gene match: 19. The sequence came from a female donor in good health, enrolled as a control in a pregnancy study. V and J are TRBV5-1 and TRBJ2-5, with 11 bases identical to TRBD2. The material was CD8+ T cells from peripheral blood mononuclear cells, obtained in the third trimester of pregnancy. CDR3 sequence: CASAPGLAGGLFPQETQYF. The CDR3 DNA sequence: TGCGCCAGCGCCCCGGGCTTAGCGGGGGGGTTGTTTCCTCAAGAGACCCAGTACTTC. Together with reference TRBV5-1 and TRBJ2-5, the CDR3 gives the full variable domain: KAGVTQTPRYLIKTRGQQVTLSCSPISGHRSVSWYQQTPGQGLQFLFEYFSETQRNKGNFPGRFSGRQFSNSRSEMNVSTLELGDSALYLCASAPGLAGGLFPQETQYFGPGTRLLVL.